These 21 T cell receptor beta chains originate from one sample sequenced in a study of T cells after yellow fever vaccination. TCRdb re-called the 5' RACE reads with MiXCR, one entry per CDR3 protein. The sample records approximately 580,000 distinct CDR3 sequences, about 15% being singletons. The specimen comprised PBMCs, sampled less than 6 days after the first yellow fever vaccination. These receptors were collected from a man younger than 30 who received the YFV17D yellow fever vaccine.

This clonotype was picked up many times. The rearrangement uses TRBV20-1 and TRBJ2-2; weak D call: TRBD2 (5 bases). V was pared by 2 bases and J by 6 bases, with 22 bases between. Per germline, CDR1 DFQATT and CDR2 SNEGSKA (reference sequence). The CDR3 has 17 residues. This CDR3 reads CSARKGLEVRVAGELFF. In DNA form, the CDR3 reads TGCAGTGCTAGAAAAGGGTTAGAGGTGCGGGTCGCCGGGGAGCTGTTTTTT.

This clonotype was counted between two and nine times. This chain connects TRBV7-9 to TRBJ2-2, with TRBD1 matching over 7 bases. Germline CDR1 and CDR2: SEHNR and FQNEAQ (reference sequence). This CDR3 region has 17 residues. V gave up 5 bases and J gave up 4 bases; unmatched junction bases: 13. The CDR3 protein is CASSPTRNRDSTGELFF. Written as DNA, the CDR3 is TGTGCCAGCAGCCCAACCCGGAACAGGGACAGCACCGGGGAGCTGTTTTTT.

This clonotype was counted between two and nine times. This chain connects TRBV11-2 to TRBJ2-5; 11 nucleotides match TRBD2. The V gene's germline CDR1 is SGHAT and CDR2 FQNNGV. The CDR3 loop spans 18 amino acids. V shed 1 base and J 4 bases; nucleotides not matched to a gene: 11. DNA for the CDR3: TGTGCCAGCAGCTTAGGGTTACTAGCGGGGGTGGGCATAGAGACCCAGTACTTC. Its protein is CASSLGLLAGVGIETQYF. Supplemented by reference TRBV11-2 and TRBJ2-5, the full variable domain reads EAGVAQSPRYKIIEKRQSVAFWCNPISGHATLYWYQQILGQGPKLLIQFQNNGVVDDSQLPKDRFSAERLKGVDSTLKIQPAKLEDSAVYLCASSLGLLAGVGIETQYFGPGTRLLVL.

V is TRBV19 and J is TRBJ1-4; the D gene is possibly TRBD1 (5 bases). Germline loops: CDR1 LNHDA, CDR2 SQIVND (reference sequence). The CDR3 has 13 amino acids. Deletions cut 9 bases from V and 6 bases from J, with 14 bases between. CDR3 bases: TGTGCCAGCCGACAGCCGATTTATGAAAAACTGTTTTTT. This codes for CASRQPIYEKLFF.

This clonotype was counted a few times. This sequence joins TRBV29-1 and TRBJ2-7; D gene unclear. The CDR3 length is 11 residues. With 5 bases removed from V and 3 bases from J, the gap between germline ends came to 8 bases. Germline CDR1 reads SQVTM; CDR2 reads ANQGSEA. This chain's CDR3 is CSVQADYEQYF. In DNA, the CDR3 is TGCAGCGTTCAAGCCGACTACGAGCAGTACTTC.

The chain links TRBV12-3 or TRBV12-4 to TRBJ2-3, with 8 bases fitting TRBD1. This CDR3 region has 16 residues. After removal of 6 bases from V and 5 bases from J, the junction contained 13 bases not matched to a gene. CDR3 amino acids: CASSFPRGLGGDTQYF. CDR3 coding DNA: TGTGCCAGCAGCTTCCCCAGGGGGCTTGGGGGAGATACGCAGTATTTT.

CDR3 bases: TGTGCCAGCAGCTGGAACAGGGGGTCCGACGAGCAGTACTTC. Protein sequence: CASSWNRGSDEQYF. V usage is TRBV7-2 and J usage is TRBJ2-7, with 8 bases that match TRBD1. Germline V gene lookup returns CDR1 SGHTA and CDR2 FQGNSA. This CDR3 region has 14 residues. V shed 4 bases and J 5 bases; nucleotides not matched to a gene: 7.

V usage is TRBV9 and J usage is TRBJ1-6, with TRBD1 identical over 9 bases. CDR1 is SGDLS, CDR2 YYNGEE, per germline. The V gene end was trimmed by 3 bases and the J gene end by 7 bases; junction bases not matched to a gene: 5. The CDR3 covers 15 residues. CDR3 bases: TGTGCCAGCAGCGCTACCGGGACAGGGAATTCACCCCTCCACTTT. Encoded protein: CASSATGTGNSPLHF.

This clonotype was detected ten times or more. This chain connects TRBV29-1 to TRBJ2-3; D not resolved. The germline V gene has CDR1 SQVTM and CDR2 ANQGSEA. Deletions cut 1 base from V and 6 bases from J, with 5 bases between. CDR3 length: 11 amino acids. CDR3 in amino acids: CSVEGMDTQYF. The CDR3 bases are TGCAGCGTTGAAGGGATGGATACGCAGTATTTT.

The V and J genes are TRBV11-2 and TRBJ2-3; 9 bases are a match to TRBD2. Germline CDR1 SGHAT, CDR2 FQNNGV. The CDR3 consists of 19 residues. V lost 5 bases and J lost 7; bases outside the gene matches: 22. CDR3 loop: CASSTTSGVRGGHVNTQYF. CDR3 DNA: TGTGCCAGCAGCACGACAAGTGGGGTGCGGGGGGGCCATGTGAATACGCAGTATTTT.

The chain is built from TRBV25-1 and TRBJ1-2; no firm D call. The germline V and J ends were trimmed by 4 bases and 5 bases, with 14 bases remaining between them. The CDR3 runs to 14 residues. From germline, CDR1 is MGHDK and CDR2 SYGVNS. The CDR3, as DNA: TGTGCCAGCAGTGCTCTCGGCGCCAGTTATGGCTACACCTTC. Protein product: CASSALGASYGYTF.

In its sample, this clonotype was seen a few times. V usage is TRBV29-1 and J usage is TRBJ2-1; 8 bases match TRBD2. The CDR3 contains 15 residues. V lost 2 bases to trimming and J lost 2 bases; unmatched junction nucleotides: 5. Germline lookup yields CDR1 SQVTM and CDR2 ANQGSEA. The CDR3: CSVERGGGAYNEQFF. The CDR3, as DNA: TGCAGCGTTGAACGGGGGGGCGGAGCCTACAATGAGCAGTTCTTC.

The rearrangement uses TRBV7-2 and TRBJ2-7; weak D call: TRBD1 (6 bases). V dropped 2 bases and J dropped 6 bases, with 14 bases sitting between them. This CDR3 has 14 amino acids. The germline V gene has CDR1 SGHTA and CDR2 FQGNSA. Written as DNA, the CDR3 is TGTGCCAGCAGCTTACCGAACAGGGTGGGCGAGCAGTACGTC. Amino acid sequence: CASSLPNRVGEQYV.

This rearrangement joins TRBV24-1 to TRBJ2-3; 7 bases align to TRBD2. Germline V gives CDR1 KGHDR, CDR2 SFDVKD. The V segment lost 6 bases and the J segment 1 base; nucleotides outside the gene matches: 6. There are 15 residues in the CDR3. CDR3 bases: TGTGCCACCAGTAGGGCAAGCGGGGGCACAGATACGCAGTATTTT. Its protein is CATSRASGGTDTQYF.

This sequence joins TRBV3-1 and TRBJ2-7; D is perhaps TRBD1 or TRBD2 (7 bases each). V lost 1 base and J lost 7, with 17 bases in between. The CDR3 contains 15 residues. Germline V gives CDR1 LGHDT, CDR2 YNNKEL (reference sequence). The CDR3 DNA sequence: TGTGCCAGCAGCCAAGCCCCAGGGGGGGCGGAGGAGCAGTACGTC. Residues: CASSQAPGGAEEQYV.

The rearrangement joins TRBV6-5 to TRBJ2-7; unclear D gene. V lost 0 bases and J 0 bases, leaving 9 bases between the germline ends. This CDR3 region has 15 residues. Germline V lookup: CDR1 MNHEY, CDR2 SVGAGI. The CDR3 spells CASSYSQEASYEQYV. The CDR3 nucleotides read TGTGCCAGCAGTTACTCTCAAGAGGCCTCCTACGAGCAGTACGTC.

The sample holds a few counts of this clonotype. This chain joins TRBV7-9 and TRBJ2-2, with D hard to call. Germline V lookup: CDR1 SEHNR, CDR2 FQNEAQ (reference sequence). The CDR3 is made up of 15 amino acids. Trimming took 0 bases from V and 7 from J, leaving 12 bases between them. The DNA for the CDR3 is TGTGCCAGCAGCTTAGCACCGGCACCGGTCGGGGAGCTGTTTTTT. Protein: CASSLAPAPVGELFF.

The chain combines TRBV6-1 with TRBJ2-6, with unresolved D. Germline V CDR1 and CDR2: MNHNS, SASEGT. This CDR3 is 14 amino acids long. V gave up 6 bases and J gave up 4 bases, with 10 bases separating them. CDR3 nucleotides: TGTGCCAGCAGCGTCGCGAGAGGGGCCAACGTCCTGACTTTC. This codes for CASSVARGANVLTF.

CDR3 sequence: CASSPTSGGGRDTQYF. CDR3 nucleotide sequence: TGTGCCAGCAGCCCGACTAGCGGGGGGGGACGAGATACGCAGTATTTT. The chain employs TRBV3-1 and TRBJ2-3; 14 positions match TRBD2. The germline gives CDR1 LGHDT, CDR2 YNNKEL (reference sequence). The V gene end was trimmed by 4 bases and the J gene end by 5 bases; junction bases not matched to a gene: 5. The CDR3 is 16 residues long.

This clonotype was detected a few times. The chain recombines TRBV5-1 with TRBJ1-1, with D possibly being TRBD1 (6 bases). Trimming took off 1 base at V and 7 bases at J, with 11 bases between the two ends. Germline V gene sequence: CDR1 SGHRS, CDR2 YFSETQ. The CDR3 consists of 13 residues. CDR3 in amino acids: CASSLRGDYEAFF. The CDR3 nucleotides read TGCGCCAGCAGCTTGAGGGGGGACTATGAAGCTTTCTTT.

This CDR3 reads CASSLKRSHPDTQYF. Written as DNA, the CDR3 is TGTGCCAGCAGTTTAAAGCGATCTCATCCAGATACGCAGTATTTT. V and J are TRBV28 and TRBJ2-3; D is unresolved. The CDR3 totals 15 residues. Germline assignment: CDR1 MDHEN and CDR2 SYDVKM. Trimming removed 2 bases at V and 4 bases at J, with 13 bases between. The full variable domain, completed using reference TRBV28 and TRBJ2-3, is DVKVTQSSRYLVKRTGEKVFLECVQDMDHENMFWYRQDPGLGLRLIYFSYDVKMKEKGDIPEGYSVSREKKERFSLILESASTNQTSMYLCASSLKRSHPDTQYFGPGTRLTVL.